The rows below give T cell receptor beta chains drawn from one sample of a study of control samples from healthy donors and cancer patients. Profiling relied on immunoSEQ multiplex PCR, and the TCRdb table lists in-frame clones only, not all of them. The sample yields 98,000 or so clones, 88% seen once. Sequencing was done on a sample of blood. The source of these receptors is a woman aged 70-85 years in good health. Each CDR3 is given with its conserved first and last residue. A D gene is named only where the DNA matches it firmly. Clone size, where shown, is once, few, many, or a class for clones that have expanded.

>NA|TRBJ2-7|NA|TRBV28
CASSWGRTQQYF
TGTGCCAGCAGTTGGGGTAGGACCCAGCAGTACTTC
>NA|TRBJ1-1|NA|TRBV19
CASSIAQGTEAFF
TGTGCCAGTAGTATAGCGCAAGGCACTGAAGCTTTCTTT
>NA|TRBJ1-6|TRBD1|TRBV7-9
CASSSGQGGSPLHF
TGTGCCAGCAGCTCGGGACAGGGGGGATCACCCCTCCACTTT
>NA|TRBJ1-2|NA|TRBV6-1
CASSEEDTLYGYTF
TGTGCCAGCAGTGAGGAGGACACCCTCTATGGCTACACCTTC
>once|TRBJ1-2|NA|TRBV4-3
CASSQVDGYGYTF
TGCGCCAGCAGCCAAGTTGACGGCTATGGCTACACCTTC
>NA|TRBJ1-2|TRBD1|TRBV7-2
CASSSDRGGNYGYTF
TGTGCCAGCAGCTCCGACAGGGGAGGTAACTATGGCTACACCTTC
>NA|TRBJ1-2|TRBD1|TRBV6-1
CASSGGQGARIYGYTF
TGTGCCAGCAGTGGGGGACAGGGGGCGCGTATCTATGGCTACACCTTC
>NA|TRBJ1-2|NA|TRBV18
CASSPSTGSDYGYTF
TGTGCCAGCTCACCAAGTACAGGGAGCGACTATGGCTACACCTTC
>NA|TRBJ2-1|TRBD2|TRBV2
CASSEGIAGGHEQFF
TGTGCCAGCAGTGAAGGAATAGCGGGGGGGCATGAGCAGTTCTTC
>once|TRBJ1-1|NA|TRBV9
CASSVTMDTEAFF
TGTGCCAGCAGCGTGACGATGGACACTGAAGCTTTCTTT
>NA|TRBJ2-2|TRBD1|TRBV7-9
CASSSTTGYHTGELFF
TGTGCCAGCAGCTCTACGACAGGGTATCACACCGGGGAGCTGTTTTTT
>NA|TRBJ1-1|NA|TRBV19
CASSIGEAEAFF
TGTGCCAGTAGTATAGGAGAAGCTGAAGCTTTCTTT
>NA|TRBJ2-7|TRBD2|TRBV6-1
CASSDRSGGGEQYF
TGTGCCAGCAGTGACAGGTCGGGAGGGGGTGAGCAGTACTTC
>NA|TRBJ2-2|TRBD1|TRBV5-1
CASSLDLLGQGAGELFF
TGCGCCAGCAGCTTGGATCTATTGGGACAGGGGGCCGGGGAGCTGTTTTTT
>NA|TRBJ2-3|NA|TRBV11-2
CASSLPDTQYF
TGTGCCAGCAGCTTACCTGATACGCAGTATTTT
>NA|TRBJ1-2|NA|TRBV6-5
CASSLDGAYGYTF
TGTGCCAGCAGTTTGGACGGCGCCTATGGCTACACCTTC
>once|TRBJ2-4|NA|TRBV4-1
CASSQGVQGGNIQYF
TGCGCCAGCAGCCAAGGGGTACAGGGAGGAAACATTCAGTACTTC
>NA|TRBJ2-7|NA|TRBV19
CASSNSKDGSYEQYF
TGTGCCAGTAGTAATAGTAAGGACGGATCCTACGAGCAGTACTTC
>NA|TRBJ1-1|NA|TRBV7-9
CASSPNRARTEAFF
TGTGCCAGCAGCCCGAACAGGGCGAGGACTGAAGCTTTCTTT
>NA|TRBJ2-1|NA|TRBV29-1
CSVGSLTHNEQFF
TGCAGCGTTGGGAGCCTAACCCACAATGAGCAGTTCTTC
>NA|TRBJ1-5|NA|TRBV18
CASSSSRENSQPQHF
TGTGCCAGCTCAAGTTCCAGGGAGAATTCTCAGCCCCAGCATTTT
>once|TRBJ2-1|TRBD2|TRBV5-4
CATLLAGGPGEQFF
TGTGCCACCCTACTAGCGGGGGGGCCTGGGGAGCAGTTCTTC
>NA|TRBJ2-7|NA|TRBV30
CAWSPSGTLQVGQYF
TGTGCCTGGAGTCCCTCCGGGACGCTCCAAGTTGGGCAGTACTTC
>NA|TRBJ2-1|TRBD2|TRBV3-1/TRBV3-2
CASSHGTSGNEQFF
TGTGCCAGCAGCCATGGGACTAGCGGTAATGAGCAGTTCTTC
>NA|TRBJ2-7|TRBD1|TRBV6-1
CASSDGTGDYEQYF
TGTGCCAGCAGTGACGGGACAGGGGATTACGAGCAGTACTTC
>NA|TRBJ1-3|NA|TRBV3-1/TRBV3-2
CASSQDRFFRPSGGNTIYF
TGTGCCAGCAGCCAAGACCGTTTCTTCCGGCCCTCAGGGGGAAACACCATATATTTT
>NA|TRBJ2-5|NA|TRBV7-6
CASSLVHVETQYF
TGTGCCAGCAGCTTAGTTCACGTAGAGACCCAGTACTTC
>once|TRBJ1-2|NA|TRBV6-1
CASSEVARYGYTF
TGTGCCAGCAGTGAAGTCGCTAGATATGGCTACACCTTC
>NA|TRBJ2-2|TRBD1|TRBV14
CASSRSTGGYTGELFF
TGTGCCAGCAGCCGATCGACAGGGGGCTACACCGGGGAGCTGTTTTTT
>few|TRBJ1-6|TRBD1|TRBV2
CASSPRTGGGSPLHF
TGTGCCAGCAGCCCACGGACAGGGGGAGGTTCACCCCTCCACTTT
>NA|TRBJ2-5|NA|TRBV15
CATSLPGLLETQYF
TGTGCCACCAGCCTTCCGGGACTTCTAGAGACCCAGTACTTC
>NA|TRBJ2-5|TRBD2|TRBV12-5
CASGTGTSAETQYF
TGTGCTAGTGGAACCGGGACTAGCGCAGAGACCCAGTACTTC
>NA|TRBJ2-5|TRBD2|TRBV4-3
CASSQDGLARETQYF
TGCGCCAGCAGCCAAGACGGACTAGCGCGGGAGACCCAGTACTTC